Here is one TCR beta chain with its context. No antigen is known for it. Described treatment: approximately 9-day PBMC culture with coronavirus spike peptide pools or control peptides (ViraFEST assay). The sample originates from a study of vaccination and CD4 T cells after COVID-19. Looking at the study overall: In the convalescent cohort, there were six males and four females, two of them Hispanic. Study-wide points: There was no significant change from roughly 22 to 38 median reactive clonotypes.

Losses at the gene ends were 2 bases for V and 2 bases for J; bases not matched to a gene: 9. Germline CDR1 MNHNS, CDR2 SASEGT. This CDR3 has 16 amino acids. Oncomine TCR Beta short-read sequencing was applied to DNA from cultured CD4+ T cells. TCRdb reanalysed the PCR reads using MiXCR and keeps one entry per CDR3 protein. This table holds some 9,600 distinct CDR3 sequences, 63% found once. The TCR comes from a human donor who had recovered from COVID-19. The sequenced material came from CD4+ T cells from blood, cultured in vitro. The genes are TRBV6-1 and TRBJ2-7; the match to TRBD2 covers 7 bases. CDR3 sequence (DNA): TGTGCCAGCAGTGAATTGGGCACTAGCGTCGCCTACGAGCAGTACTTC. This gives the protein CASSELGTSVAYEQYF.